Listed here is a single T cell receptor (beta chain). This clonotype was counted many times. Its antigen is not yet known. There are no base qualities to consult, and no much larger clone falls within one base. The data belong to a study of T-cell reconstitution after alpha-beta-depleted transplantation in children (dated by TCRdb to 2016 to 2017). Study-level background: T-cell immune reconstitution after TCRalphabeta/CD19-depleted allogeneic hematopoietic cell transplantation in children was quantitatively tracked in the study by means of TCR repertoire profiling.

The library was produced with PCR. Instrument used: Illumina HiSeq 2500. TCR libraries were prepared with molecular barcoding, using unique molecular identifiers to normalize TCRbeta repertoire quantification. Using fastp at Q25 and MiXCR, TCRdb reprocessed the public reads and kept productive beta chains. Each CDR3 protein appears once, grouped with its most common genes and DNA. Here the sample has roughly 240,000 distinct CDR3 sequences; around 7.8% occur a single time. 6.3% of the sample is held by the ten biggest clonotypes. Findings and caveats that apply to the study as a whole: Over subsequent months, a decline in hyperexpanded clone frequencies was noted, and after one year, T-cell counts and TCRbeta diversity were mostly ascribed to newly produced T cells. The apparently early recovery of alphabetaT-cell counts about two months after transplant reportedly depended on only several hundred rapidly expanded clones that came from non-depleted graft cells. The high TCRbeta diversity at day 60 in some patients was ascribed to recipient T cells and intrathymic progenitors that had survived conditioning.

Per the publication, the treatment or condition label means: allogeneic hematopoietic cell transplantation with graft depleted of TCRalphabeta T cells and CD19 B cells. The transplant recipients were children given TCRalphabeta/CD19-depleted allogeneic hematopoietic cell grafts. The CDR3 starts with the cysteine, ends with the phenylalanine, and has 17 residues. The CDR3 DNA has 51 bases and is translated from base 1. For CDR1 and CDR2, the germline V gene lists SGHTA and FQGNSA. Compared with germline, V lacks 1 base and J lacks 4 bases; bases without a gene match: 7. Sample: PBMCs, mostly from graft donor cells, taken 180 days after TCRalphabeta/CD19-depleted stem cell transplant. The V and J genes are TRBV7-2 and TRBJ2-1, with 10 junctional bases fitting TRBD1. The receptor's source is a male patient younger than 18 who had a stem cell transplant for acute lymphoblastic leukemia, so the T cells may come from the graft donor. The bases read TGTGCCAGCAGCTTAGTCCCCGACAGGGGGCAATACAATGAGCAGTTCTTC. This yields the protein CASSLVPDRGQYNEQFF.